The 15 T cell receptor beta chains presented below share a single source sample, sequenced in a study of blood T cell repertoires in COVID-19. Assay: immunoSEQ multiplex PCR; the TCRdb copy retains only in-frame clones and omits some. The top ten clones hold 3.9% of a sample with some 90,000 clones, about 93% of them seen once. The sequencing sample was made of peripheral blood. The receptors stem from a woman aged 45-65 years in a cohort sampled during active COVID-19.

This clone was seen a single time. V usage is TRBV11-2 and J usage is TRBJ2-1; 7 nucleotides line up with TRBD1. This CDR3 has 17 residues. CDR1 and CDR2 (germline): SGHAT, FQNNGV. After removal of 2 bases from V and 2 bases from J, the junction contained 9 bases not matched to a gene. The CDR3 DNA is TGTGCCAGCAGCTTACAACCACAAGGGGGCCCCTACAATGAGCAGTTCTTC. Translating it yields CASSLQPQGGPYNEQFF.

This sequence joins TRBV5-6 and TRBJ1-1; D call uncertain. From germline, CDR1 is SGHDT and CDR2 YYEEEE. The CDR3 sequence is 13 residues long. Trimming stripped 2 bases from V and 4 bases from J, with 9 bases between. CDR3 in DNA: TGTGCCAGCAGCTTTACCGCCGGCACTGAAGCTTTCTTT. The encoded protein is CASSFTAGTEAFF.

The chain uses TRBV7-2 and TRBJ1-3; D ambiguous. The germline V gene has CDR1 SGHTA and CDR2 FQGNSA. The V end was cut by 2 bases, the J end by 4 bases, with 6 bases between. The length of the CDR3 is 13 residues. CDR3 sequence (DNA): TGTGCCAGCAGCTTACCACAGGGAAACACCATATATTTT. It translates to CASSLPQGNTIYF.

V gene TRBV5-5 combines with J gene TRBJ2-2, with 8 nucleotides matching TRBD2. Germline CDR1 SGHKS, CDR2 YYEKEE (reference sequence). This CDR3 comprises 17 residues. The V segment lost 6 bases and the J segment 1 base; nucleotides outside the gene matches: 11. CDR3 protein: CASTPFPSGGNTGELFF. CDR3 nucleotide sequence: TGTGCCAGCACCCCCTTTCCCAGCGGGGGGAACACCGGGGAGCTGTTTTTT.

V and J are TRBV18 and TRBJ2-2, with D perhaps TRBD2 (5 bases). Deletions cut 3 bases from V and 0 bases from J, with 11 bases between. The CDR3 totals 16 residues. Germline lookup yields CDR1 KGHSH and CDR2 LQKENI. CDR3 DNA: TGTGCCAGCTCACCCCTGGAGGTGCCGAACACCGGGGAGCTGTTTTTT. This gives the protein CASSPLEVPNTGELFF.

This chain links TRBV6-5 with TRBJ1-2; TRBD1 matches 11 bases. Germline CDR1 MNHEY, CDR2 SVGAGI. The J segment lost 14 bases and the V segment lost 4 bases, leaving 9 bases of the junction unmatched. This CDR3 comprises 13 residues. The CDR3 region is CASSWGQGVVPTF. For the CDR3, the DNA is TGTGCCAGCAGTTGGGGACAGGGGGTCGTTCCGACCTTC.

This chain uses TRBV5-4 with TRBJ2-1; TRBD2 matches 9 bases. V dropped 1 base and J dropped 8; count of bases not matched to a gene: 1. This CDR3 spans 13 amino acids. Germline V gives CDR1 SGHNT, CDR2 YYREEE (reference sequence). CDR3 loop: CASSLWTSDEQFF. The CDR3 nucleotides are TGTGCCAGCAGCTTGTGGACTAGCGATGAGCAGTTCTTC.

The CDR3, as DNA: TGTGCCAGCAGCAAAGAGCGGCAGTGCAATCAGCCCCAGCATTTT. This encodes CASSKERQCNQPQHF. The J gene is TRBJ1-5, the V gene TRBV21-1. TRBV21-1 corresponds to a pseudogene. CDR3 length: 15 amino acids.

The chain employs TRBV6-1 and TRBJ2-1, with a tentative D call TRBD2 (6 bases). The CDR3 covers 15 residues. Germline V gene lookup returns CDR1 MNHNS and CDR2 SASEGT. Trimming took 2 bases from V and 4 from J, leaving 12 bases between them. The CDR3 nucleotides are TGTGCCAGCAGTGAAATTGGGGGGAGGTACAATGAGCAGTTCTTC. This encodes CASSEIGGRYNEQFF.

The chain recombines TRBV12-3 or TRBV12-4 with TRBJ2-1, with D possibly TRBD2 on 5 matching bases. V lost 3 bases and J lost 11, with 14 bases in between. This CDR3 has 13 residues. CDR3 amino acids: CASSFRERPQQFF. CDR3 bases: TGTGCCAGCAGTTTTCGGGAAAGGCCCCAGCAGTTCTTC.

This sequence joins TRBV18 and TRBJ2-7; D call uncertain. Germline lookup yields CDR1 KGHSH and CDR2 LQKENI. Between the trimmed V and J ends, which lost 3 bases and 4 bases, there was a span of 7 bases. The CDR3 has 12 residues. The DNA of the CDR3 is TGTGCCAGCTCACCGGAGTCGTACGAGCAGTACTTC. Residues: CASSPESYEQYF.

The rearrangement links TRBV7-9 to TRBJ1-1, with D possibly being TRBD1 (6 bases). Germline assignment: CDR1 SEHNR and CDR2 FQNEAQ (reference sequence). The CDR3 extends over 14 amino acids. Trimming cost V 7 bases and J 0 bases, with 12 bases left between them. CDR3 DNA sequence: TGTGCCAGCACCACCGGACAGCTGAACACTGAAGCTTTCTTT. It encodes CASTTGQLNTEAFF. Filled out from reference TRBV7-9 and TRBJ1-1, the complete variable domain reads DTGVSQNPRHKITKRGQNVTFRCDPISEHNRLYWYRQTLGQGPEFLTYFQNEAQLEKSRLLSDRFSAERPKGSFSTLEIQRTEQGDSAMYLCASTTGQLNTEAFFGQGTRLTVV.

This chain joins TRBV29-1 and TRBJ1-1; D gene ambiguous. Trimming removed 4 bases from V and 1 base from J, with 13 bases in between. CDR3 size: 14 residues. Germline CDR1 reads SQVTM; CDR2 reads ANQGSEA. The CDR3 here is CSVVERRANTEAFF. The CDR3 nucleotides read TGCAGCGTTGTCGAGCGGCGTGCGAACACTGAAGCTTTCTTT.

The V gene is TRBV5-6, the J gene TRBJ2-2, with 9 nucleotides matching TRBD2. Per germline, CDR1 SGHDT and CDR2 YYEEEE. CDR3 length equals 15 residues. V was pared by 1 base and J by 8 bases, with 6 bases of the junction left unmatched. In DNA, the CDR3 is TGTGCCAGCAGCTTGTTAGCGGGAGTGTCGGGGGAGCTGTTTTTT. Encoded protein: CASSLLAGVSGELFF.

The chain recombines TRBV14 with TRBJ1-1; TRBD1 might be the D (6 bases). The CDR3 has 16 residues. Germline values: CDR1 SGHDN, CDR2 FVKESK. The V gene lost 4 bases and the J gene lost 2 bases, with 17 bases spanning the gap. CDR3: CASSPRGGGANTEAFF. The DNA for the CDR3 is TGTGCCAGCAGCCCTCGCGGCGGGGGGGCCAACACTGAAGCTTTCTTT. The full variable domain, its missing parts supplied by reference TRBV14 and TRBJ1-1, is EAGVTQFPSHSVIEKGQTVTLRCDPISGHDNLYWYRRVMGKEIKFLLHFVKESKQDESGMPNNRFLAERTGGTYSTLKVQPAELEDSGVYFCASSPRGGGANTEAFFGQGTRLTVV.